These 27 T cell receptor beta chains share one sample of origin, sequenced in a study of T cells expressing NK-cell markers. From its re-call of the 5' RACE reads, TCRdb lists each CDR3 protein once, without DNA. Its table records 500,000 or so distinct CDR3 sequences. Sequenced material: blood T cells: a sorted CD56 or NKG2C T cell subset, CD4+ or CD8+ T cells, or bulk PBMC T cells (not recorded which). Receptor source: a man aged 18 to 30 in good health.

V usage is TRBV28 and J usage is TRBJ2-3; the D call from TCRdb, TRBD2, cannot be confirmed without DNA. The length of the CDR3 is 15 residues. Looked up from germline, CDR1 is MDHEN and CDR2 is SYDVKM. The CDR3 is CASSTSILLKDTQYF.

The rearrangement uses TRBV7-9 and TRBJ2-5; lacking DNA, the TRBD1 call made by TCRdb goes unchecked. From germline, CDR1 is SEHNR and CDR2 FQNEAQ (reference sequence). This CDR3 comprises 12 residues. The CDR3 spells CASSLIGDNQYF.

This chain uses TRBV6-1 with TRBJ2-6; TCRdb indicates TRBD2, and absent DNA this call remains unverified. This CDR3 has 17 residues. Per germline, CDR1 MNHNS and CDR2 SASEGT. The CDR3 region is CASTLMGRAAGANVLTF.

V and J are TRBV12-3 or TRBV12-4 and TRBJ1-2; TCRdb calls TRBD1, which cannot be checked without DNA. This CDR3 is built from 14 residues. The CDR3 spells CASSTLTGVYGYTF.

The J gene is TRBJ2-1, the V gene TRBV16; the TRBD2 assignment by TCRdb is unverifiable without DNA. Germline CDR1 reads KGHSY; CDR2 reads FQNENV. The CDR3 has 16 amino acids. Here the CDR3 reads CASSQYRAGGPVEQFF.

V gene TRBV3-1 combines with J gene TRBJ2-1; the D gene TCRdb calls, TRBD2, cannot be checked with no DNA. CDR3 length equals 14 residues. Germline V gene data show CDR1 as LGHDT and CDR2 as YNNKEL (reference sequence). CDR3 in amino acids: CASSQISVHNEQFF.

CDR3 sequence: CASSLMSGRTPGDTQYF. The rearrangement uses TRBV5-5 and TRBJ2-3; TCRdb proposes TRBD2, but this gene call is untestable without DNA. The V gene's germline CDR1 is SGHKS and CDR2 YYEKEE (reference sequence). The CDR3 extends over 17 amino acids.

This chain uses TRBV27 with TRBJ2-2; TCRdb indicates TRBD1, and absent DNA this call remains unverified. CDR1 and CDR2 (germline): MNHEY, SMNVEV (reference sequence). The CDR3 is 13 residues long. This CDR3 reads CASRGHNTGELFF.

This chain joins TRBV28 and TRBJ1-5; with no DNA, the TCRdb D assignment of TRBD1 cannot be verified. Germline V gives CDR1 MDHEN, CDR2 SYDVKM. The CDR3 totals 14 residues. The CDR3 spells CASSFVRGSQPQHF.

V is TRBV12-3 or TRBV12-4 and J is TRBJ2-3; without DNA, the TCRdb call of TRBD2 cannot be checked. The CDR3 is 17 amino acids. The CDR3 protein is CASRGTSGPGWTDTQYF.

The genes are TRBV29-1 and TRBJ2-3; no DNA is available, so the TRBD1 call from TCRdb remains unchecked. The germline CDR1 and CDR2 sequences are SQVTM and ANQGSEA. The CDR3 extends over 12 amino acids. CDR3 loop: CSVEARRHTQYF.

This rearrangement joins TRBV10-3 to TRBJ2-1; TCRdb's D gene call, TRBD2, goes unchecked for lack of DNA. Germline CDR1 ENHRY, CDR2 SYGVKD. The CDR3 has 15 amino acids. CDR3 amino acids: CAIRGGLGSYNEQFF.

V and J are TRBV6-2 or TRBV6-3 and TRBJ2-1; TCRdb's D call, TRBD1, is unchecked because there is no DNA. The CDR3 has 15 amino acids. CDR1 and CDR2 from the germline V gene are MNHEY and SVGEGT. The CDR3 here is CASSPFGAGDNEQFF.

The chain links TRBV3-1 to TRBJ2-1; absent DNA, TCRdb's TRBD1 call cannot be checked. This CDR3 contains 14 residues. Germline V CDR1 and CDR2: LGHDT, YNNKEL (reference sequence). The CDR3 loop reads CASSQSFGGRAEFF.

J is TRBJ2-1 and V is TRBV29-1; TCRdb indicates TRBD1, and absent DNA this call remains unverified. CDR1 is SQVTM and CDR2 is ANQGSEA in the germline V gene. This CDR3 is built from 16 residues. This CDR3 is CSVDSWSGQGTNEQFF.

The V and J genes are TRBV11-2 and TRBJ1-2; TCRdb outputs TRBD1, but without DNA this stays unchecked. CDR3 length: 14 residues. Germline V CDR1 and CDR2: SGHAT, FQNNGV. The CDR3 here is CASSFDGRGYGYTF.

This chain links TRBV29-1 with TRBJ1-5. The CDR3 is 14 residues long. Germline values: CDR1 SQVTM, CDR2 ANQGSEA. CDR3: CSVADNHSNQPQHF. The variable domain in full, with the rest retrieved from reference TRBV29-1 and TRBJ1-5, is SAVISQKPSRDICQRGTSLTIQCQVDSQVTMMFWYRQQPGQSLTLIATANQGSEATYESGFVIDKFPISRPNLTFSTLTVSNMSPEDSSIYLCSVADNHSNQPQHFGDGTRLSIL.

The chain employs TRBV25-1 and TRBJ2-3. The CDR3 covers 16 residues. The germline V gene has CDR1 MGHDK and CDR2 SYGVNS. CDR3: CASSEYVEASTDTQYF. Full variable domain (rest looked up from reference TRBV25-1 and TRBJ2-3): EADIYQTPRYLVIGTGKKITLECSQTMGHDKMYWYQQDPGMELHLIHYSYGVNSTEKGDLSSESTVSRIRTEHFPLTLESARPSHTSQYLCASSEYVEASTDTQYFGPGTRLTVL.

This chain joins TRBV7-2 and TRBJ2-5. The CDR3 consists of 14 residues. Per the germline V gene, CDR1 is SGHTA and CDR2 is FQGNSA. CDR3: CASSLKRQEETQYF.

The J gene is TRBJ2-3, the V gene TRBV30. The germline gives CDR1 GTSNPN, CDR2 SVGIG (reference sequence). The CDR3 extends over 13 amino acids. This CDR3 reads CAWSGSGTDTQYF.

The chain is built from TRBV6-1 and TRBJ1-5; checking the TCRdb D call of TRBD1 is not possible without DNA. Germline V gives CDR1 MNHNS, CDR2 SASEGT. The CDR3 runs to 16 residues. The CDR3 spells CASSPLDRGHNQPQHF.

The chain couples TRBV20-1 to TRBJ2-1; TCRdb selects TRBD2, and the lack of DNA leaves this call unchecked. The CDR3 runs to 16 residues. Germline-derived CDR1 and CDR2 are DFQATT and SNEGSKA (reference sequence). CDR3 sequence: CSAREQLAAYYNEQFF.

V usage is TRBV6-5 and J usage is TRBJ1-6. The CDR3 runs to 16 residues. The germline gives CDR1 MNHEY, CDR2 SVGAGI. The CDR3 sequence is CASRPGRGERSSPLHF.

This rearrangement joins TRBV7-9 to TRBJ2-5; TCRdb returns TRBD2, unconfirmable since there is no DNA. This CDR3 is built from 15 residues. Germline V gene data show CDR1 as SEHNR and CDR2 as FQNEAQ (reference sequence). CDR3 amino acids: CASSPGTSFQETQYF.

The chain couples TRBV7-8 to TRBJ2-1; the TRBD2 assignment by TCRdb is unverifiable without DNA. Germline V gives CDR1 SGHVS, CDR2 FQNEAQ. CDR3 length equals 15 residues. Here the CDR3 reads CASSEVAGVYNEQFF.

The genes are TRBV20-1 and TRBJ2-3; checking the TCRdb D call of TRBD1 is not possible without DNA. Germline-derived CDR1 and CDR2 are DFQATT and SNEGSKA (reference sequence). The CDR3 runs 15 residues. CDR3 sequence: CSAQSPTGGTDTQYF.

This rearrangement joins TRBV2 to TRBJ2-1; TCRdb indicates TRBD2, and absent DNA this call remains unverified. Germline V gene data show CDR1 as SNHLY and CDR2 as FYNNEI. The CDR3 length is 16 residues. The CDR3 is CASTLRGVGGHNEQFF.